In this sample, the clone carrying this TCR beta chain turned up a few times. Its antigen remains unknown. TCRdb re-called the reads with MiXCR, one entry per CDR3 protein. In the table there are approximately 600,000 distinct CDR3 sequences, roughly 43% of which are singletons. The germline CDR1 and CDR2 sequences are DFQATT and SNEGSKA (reference sequence). The CDR3 consists of 14 residues. Trimming stripped 6 bases from V and 3 bases from J, with 18 bases between. This specimen comes from a study of T cell repertoires in cytomegalovirus infection. Study details: Public TCR beta signatures provided an indication of both CMV infection and a matching HLA type. Study-level results: Predominance within the ex vivo response was attributable to HLA-C-restricted CMV-specific TCR beta clonotypes. Based on cumulative public TCR beta family frequency, carriers of CMV plus the relevant HLA were identified.

The sequence derives from a human donor in good health (CMV status not recorded). Some clones in this sample may be carry-over from other donors' samples. Sequencing used cultured PBMCs, obtained from culture after CMV antigen stimulation. The chain combines TRBV20-1 with TRBJ2-7, with a tentative D call TRBD2 (6 bases). The CDR3 here is CSASLWEDNYEQYF. CDR3 in DNA: TGCAGTGCCAGCCTCTGGGAGGACAACTACGAGCAGTACTTC.